This T cell receptor (beta chain) was captured in a study of cytomegalovirus exposure and HLA in healthy donors. The PCR made use of 60 Vbeta and 13 Jbeta primers. Here immunoSEQ multiplex PCR was the method, and the copy in TCRdb shows in-frame clones only, minus some. The sample has tens of thousands of clones, approximately 79% seen once; the top ten hold 3.8%. This clone has more than one count but fewer than ten. Its target is unknown. This CDR3 has 13 amino acids. Germline V gene sequence: CDR1 MNHEY, CDR2 SVGAGI. Trimming removed 0 bases from V and 7 bases from J, with 9 bases in between. Overall study results and limits: In a later analysis, at a false discovery rate of 0.05, under 20,000 TCR beta sequences matched HLA alleles.

The chain combines TRBV6-5 with TRBJ1-1; D is uncertain. The TCR originated in a woman in her forties in good health and CMV-seronegative. The sequenced sample consisted of PBMCs. The CDR3 coding sequence is TGTGCCAGCAGTTACTCGGGCTACGATGAAGCTTTCTTT. Amino acid sequence: CASSYSGYDEAFF.